This TCR beta chain was identified during a study of monozygotic twins with inflammatory bowel disease. To note about this clonotype: Its antigen is currently unknown.

The UMIs carried a 6-nucleotide sample barcode, and they were added by template switching. TCRdb re-called the 5' RACE reads and gives one entry per CDR3 protein, without DNA. This table lists about 210,000 distinct CDR3 sequences. The study's findings and limits: Researchers report that IBD patients shared fewer clonotypes with others than healthy twins, especially amid disease activity. Cells of different T cell subtypes could not be told apart. Repertoire similarity matched across concordant and discordant twins, perhaps owing to limited power.

CDR1 and CDR2 (germline): MNHEY, SVGEGT. This CDR3 has 15 amino acids. This rearrangement joins TRBV6-2 or TRBV6-3 to TRBJ2-1; checking the TCRdb D call of TRBD1 is not possible without DNA. The source of this sequence is a human donor with ulcerative colitis or Crohn's disease, or a healthy co-twin of an affected twin (not recorded which). The source material was blood. This CDR3 is CASSNAPWGANEQFF.